Listed below are T cell receptor beta chains from one sample, sequenced in a study of blood T cell repertoires in COVID-19. Sequenced by immunoSEQ multiplex PCR; TCRdb stores in-frame clones only, minus some. The repertoire holds about 98,000 clones, more than 60% seen once, with approximately 25% in the top ten. The material sequenced was peripheral blood. The receptors derive from a man aged 70 or older with acute or convalescent COVID-19. CDR3s include the opening cysteine and the closing phenylalanine or tryptophan. A D gene is named only where the DNA matches it firmly. Clone size is given for some rows only: seen once, a few or many times, or a class if the clone is expanded.

cdr3_aa	cdr3_nt	j_call	d_call	v_call	clone_size
CASSPLAGVNYNEQFF	TGTGCCAGCAGTCCCCTAGCGGGAGTTAACTACAATGAGCAGTTCTTC	TRBJ2-1	TRBD2	TRBV2	.
CASREGASSYNEQFF	TGTGCCAGTAGGGAGGGTGCGAGCTCCTACAATGAGCAGTTCTTC	TRBJ2-1	.	TRBV19	once
CASSVDGTSGRYNEQFF	TGTGCCAGCAGCGTAGATGGGACTAGCGGGAGGTACAATGAGCAGTTCTTC	TRBJ2-1	TRBD2	TRBV9	.
CASSSLWREGRNEQYF	TGTGCCAGCAGCTCCCTTTGGCGGGAGGGGAGGAACGAGCAGTACTTC	TRBJ2-7	TRBD2	TRBV28	.
CASSPTGVGLVIYEQFF	TGTGCCAGCAGCCCTACGGGAGTGGGACTAGTAATCTATGAGCAGTTCTTC	TRBJ2-1	TRBD2	TRBV27	.
CASSLNTGGGYNEQFF	TGCGCCAGCAGCTTGAATACCGGCGGGGGATACAATGAGCAGTTCTTC	TRBJ2-1	TRBD2	TRBV5-1	many
CASRGLARNNEQFF	TGTGCCAGCAGGGGACTAGCGCGAAACAATGAGCAGTTCTTC	TRBJ2-1	TRBD2	TRBV28	.
CAWSLYTTGYTEAFF	TGTGCCTGGAGTCTCTACACAACGGGGTACACTGAAGCTTTCTTT	TRBJ1-1	.	TRBV30	.
CATSRGGDSYEQYF	TGTGCCACCAGCAGAGGGGGGGACAGCTACGAGCAGTACTTC	TRBJ2-7	.	TRBV15	.
CASSTLVTGGLGVLTF	TGTGCCAGTAGTACTTTAGTGACCGGGGGGCTGGGCGTCCTGACTTTC	TRBJ2-6	.	TRBV19	.
CASSPPTREASYEQYF	TGTGCCAGCTCACCACCGACGAGGGAGGCCTCCTACGAGCAGTACTTC	TRBJ2-7	.	TRBV18	.
CASSTGTDYEQYF	TGTGCCAGCAGCACCGGGACAGACTACGAGCAGTACTTC	TRBJ2-7	TRBD1	TRBV7-2	few
CASAEINEQFF	TGTGCCAGCGCCGAGATCAATGAGCAGTTCTTC	TRBJ2-1	.	TRBV28	few
CASSPRLNTGELFF	TGTGCCAGCAGTCCTAGGTTGAACACCGGGGAGCTGTTTTTT	TRBJ2-2	.	TRBV27	.
CASSRDRREKLFF	TGTGCCAGCAGCCGGGACAGGCGTGAAAAACTGTTTTTT	TRBJ1-4	TRBD1	TRBV7-2	once
CATRSGGNVENTEAFF	TGTGCCACCAGATCAGGGGGCAACGTGGAGAACACTGAAGCTTTCTTT	TRBJ1-1	TRBD1	TRBV24-1	.
CASSQDSGGPGQFF	TGTGCCAGCAGCCAAGACAGCGGGGGCCCCGGGCAGTTCTTC	TRBJ2-1	TRBD2	TRBV4-2	.
CSARPDRVLHF	TGCAGTGCAAGACCGGACAGGGTGCTCCACTTT	TRBJ1-6	TRBD1	TRBV20-1	.
CASDGTGVIGELFF	TGTGCCAGCGATGGGACAGGGGTTATCGGGGAGCTGTTTTTT	TRBJ2-2	TRBD1	TRBV2	.